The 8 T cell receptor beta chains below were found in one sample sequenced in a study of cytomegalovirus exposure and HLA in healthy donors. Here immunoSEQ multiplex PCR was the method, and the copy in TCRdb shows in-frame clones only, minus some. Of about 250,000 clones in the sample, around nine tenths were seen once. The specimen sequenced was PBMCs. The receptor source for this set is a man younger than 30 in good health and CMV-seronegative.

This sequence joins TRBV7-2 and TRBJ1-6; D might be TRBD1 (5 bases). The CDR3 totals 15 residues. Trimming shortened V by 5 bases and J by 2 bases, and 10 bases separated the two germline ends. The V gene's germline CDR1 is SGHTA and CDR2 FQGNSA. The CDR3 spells CASSPQGTYNSPLHF. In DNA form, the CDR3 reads TGTGCCAGCAGCCCTCAGGGCACCTATAATTCACCCCTCCACTTT.

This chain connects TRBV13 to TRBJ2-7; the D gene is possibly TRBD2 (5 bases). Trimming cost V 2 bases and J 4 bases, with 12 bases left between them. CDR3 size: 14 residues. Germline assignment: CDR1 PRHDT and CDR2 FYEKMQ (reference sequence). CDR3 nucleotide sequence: TGTGCCAGCAGCTTAATGGACTCCCAATACGAGCAGTACTTC. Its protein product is CASSLMDSQYEQYF.

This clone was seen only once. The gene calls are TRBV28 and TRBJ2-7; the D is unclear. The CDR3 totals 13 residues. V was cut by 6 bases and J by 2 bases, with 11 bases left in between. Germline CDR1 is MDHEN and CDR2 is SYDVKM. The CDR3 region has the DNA TGTGCCAGCAGCATCACATCCACCTACGAGCAGTACTTC. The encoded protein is CASSITSTYEQYF.

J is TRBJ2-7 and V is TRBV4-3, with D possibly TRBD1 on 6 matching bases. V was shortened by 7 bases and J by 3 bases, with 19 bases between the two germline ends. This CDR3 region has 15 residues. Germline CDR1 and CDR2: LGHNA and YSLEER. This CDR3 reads CASNAPAGAFYEQYF. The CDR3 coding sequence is TGCGCCAGCAATGCTCCGGCAGGGGCGTTCTACGAGCAGTACTTC.

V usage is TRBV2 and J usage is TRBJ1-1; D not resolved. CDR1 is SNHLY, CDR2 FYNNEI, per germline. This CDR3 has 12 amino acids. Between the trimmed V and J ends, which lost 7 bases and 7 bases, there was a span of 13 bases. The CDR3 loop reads CASKGVGIEAFF. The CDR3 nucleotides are TGTGCCAGCAAGGGTGTCGGGATTGAAGCTTTCTTT.

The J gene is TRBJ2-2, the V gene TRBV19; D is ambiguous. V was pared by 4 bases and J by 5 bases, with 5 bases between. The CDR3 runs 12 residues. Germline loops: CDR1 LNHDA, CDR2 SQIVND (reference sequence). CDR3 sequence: CASSSATGELFF. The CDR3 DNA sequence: TGTGCCAGTAGTAGCGCTACCGGGGAGCTGTTTTTT.

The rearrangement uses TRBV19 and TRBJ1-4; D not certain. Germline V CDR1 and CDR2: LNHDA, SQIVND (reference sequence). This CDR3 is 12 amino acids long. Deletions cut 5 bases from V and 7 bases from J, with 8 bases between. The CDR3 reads CASSARGEKLFF. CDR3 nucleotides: TGTGCCAGTAGTGCCCGGGGTGAAAAACTGTTTTTT.

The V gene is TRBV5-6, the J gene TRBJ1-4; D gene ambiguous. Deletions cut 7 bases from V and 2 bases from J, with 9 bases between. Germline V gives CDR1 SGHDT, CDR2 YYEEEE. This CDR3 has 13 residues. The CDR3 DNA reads TGTGCCAGCGGGGAGGCGACTAATGAAAAACTGTTTTTT. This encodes CASGEATNEKLFF.